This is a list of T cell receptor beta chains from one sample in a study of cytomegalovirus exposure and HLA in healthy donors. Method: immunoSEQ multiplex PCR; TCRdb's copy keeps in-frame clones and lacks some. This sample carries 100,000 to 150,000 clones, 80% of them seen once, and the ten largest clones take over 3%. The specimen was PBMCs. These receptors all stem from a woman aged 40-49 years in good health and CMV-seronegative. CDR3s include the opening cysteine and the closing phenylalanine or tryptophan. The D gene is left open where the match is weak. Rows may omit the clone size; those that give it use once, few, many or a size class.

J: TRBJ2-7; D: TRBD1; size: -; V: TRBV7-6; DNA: TGTGCCAGCAGCTTAGGGGGTGGGACAGGGAAAAAAGGCTACGAGCAGTACTTC; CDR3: CASSLGGGTGKKGYEQYF
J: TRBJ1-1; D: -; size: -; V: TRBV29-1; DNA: TGCAGCGTTGTCAGGGCCCAGGGGTCCACTGAAGCTTTCTTT; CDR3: CSVVRAQGSTEAFF
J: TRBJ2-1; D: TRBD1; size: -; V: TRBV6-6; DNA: TGTGCCAGCAGTTGGGGACAGGGAGGGAATGAGCAGTTCTTC; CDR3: CASSWGQGGNEQFF
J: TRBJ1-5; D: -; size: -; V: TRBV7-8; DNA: TGTGCCAGCAGCTTAGGTACAGGGACCAATCAGCCCCAGCATTTT; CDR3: CASSLGTGTNQPQHF
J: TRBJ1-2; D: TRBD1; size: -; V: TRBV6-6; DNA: TGTGCCAGCAGCCAGGGGGAGGCCTATGGCTACACCTTC; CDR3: CASSQGEAYGYTF
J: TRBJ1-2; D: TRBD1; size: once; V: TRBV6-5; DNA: TGTGCCAGCAGTTACGGGACAGGGGCGGGCTACACCTTC; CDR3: CASSYGTGAGYTF
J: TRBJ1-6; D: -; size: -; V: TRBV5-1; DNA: TGCGCCAGCAGCTCGGCCAAGGGGAATTCACCCCTCCACTTT; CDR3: CASSSAKGNSPLHF
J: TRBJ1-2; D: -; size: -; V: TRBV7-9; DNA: TGTGCCAGCAGCTTATCTCTACGGGGAGGGGACGGCTACACCTTC; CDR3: CASSLSLRGGDGYTF
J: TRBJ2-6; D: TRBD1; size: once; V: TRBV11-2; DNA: TGTGCCAGCAGGGAGGGGACAGGGGTTACCGGGGCCAACGTCCTGACTTTC; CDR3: CASREGTGVTGANVLTF
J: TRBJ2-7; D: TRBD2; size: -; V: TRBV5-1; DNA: TGCGCCAGCAGCGATTGGGGAGATCGTGGGAGGGACGAGCAGTACTTC; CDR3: CASSDWGDRGRDEQYF
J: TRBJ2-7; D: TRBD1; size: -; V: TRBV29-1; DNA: TGCAGCGCCGGGACAGGGGACACTCTACGTCAGTACTTC; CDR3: CSAGTGDTLRQYF
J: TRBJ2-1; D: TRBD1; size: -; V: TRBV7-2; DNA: TGTGCCAGCAGCTTCTCAGGGGGCTCCTACAATGAGCAGTTCTTC; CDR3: CASSFSGGSYNEQFF
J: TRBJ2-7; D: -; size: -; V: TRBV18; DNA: TGTGCCAGCTCACGTACGGGGAACGAGCAGTACTTC; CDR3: CASSRTGNEQYF
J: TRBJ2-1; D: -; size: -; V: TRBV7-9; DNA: TGTGCCAGCAGCTTAGTAGGGCTAGCGCCGCCTGGGGAGCAGTTCTTC; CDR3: CASSLVGLAPPGEQFF
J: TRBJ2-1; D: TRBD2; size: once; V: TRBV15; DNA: TGTGCCACCAGCAGACCGGGACTAGCGTTGAATGAGCAGTTCTTC; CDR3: CATSRPGLALNEQFF
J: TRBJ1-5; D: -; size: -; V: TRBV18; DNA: TGTGCCAGCTCAGAGGGCCAAGGGGGTCAGCCCCAGCATTTT; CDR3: CASSEGQGGQPQHF
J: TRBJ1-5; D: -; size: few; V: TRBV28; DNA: TGTGCCAGCACCCAGTTTCGGGGGGCTAATCAGCCCCAGCATTTT; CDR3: CASTQFRGANQPQHF
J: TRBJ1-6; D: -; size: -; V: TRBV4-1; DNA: TGCGCCAGCAGCCAATCCGCGACAACACCCCTCCACTTT; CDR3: CASSQSATTPLHF
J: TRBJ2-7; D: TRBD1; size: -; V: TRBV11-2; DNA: TGTGCCAGCAGCTTAGGTGCCAGGGGGCCTAACTTC; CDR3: CASSLGARGPNF
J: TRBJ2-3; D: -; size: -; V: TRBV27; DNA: TGTGCCAGCAGAACCCTGCATGGTGGAGGGATCACAGATACGCAGTATTTT; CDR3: CASRTLHGGGITDTQYF
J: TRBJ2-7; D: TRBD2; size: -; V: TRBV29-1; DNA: TGCAGCGTTGATAAGGCTAGCGGGGGGCACTACGAGCAGTACTTC; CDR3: CSVDKASGGHYEQYF
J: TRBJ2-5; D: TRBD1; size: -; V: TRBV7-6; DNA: TGTGCCAGCAGCTTAGGACAGGGAAAAGGGACCCAGTACTTC; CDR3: CASSLGQGKGTQYF
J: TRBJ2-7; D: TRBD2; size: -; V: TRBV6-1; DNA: TGTGCCAGCAGTGATCGGACTAGCTCCTACGAGCAGTACTTC; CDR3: CASSDRTSSYEQYF
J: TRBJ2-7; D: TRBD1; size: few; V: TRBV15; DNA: TGTGCCACCAGCAGAGGGGACAGGGGCTACGAGCAGTACTTC; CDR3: CATSRGDRGYEQYF
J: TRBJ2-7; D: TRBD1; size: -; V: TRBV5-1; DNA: TGCGCCAGCAGCTTGGCCGGGGACAGAAGCTACGAGCAGTACTTC; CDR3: CASSLAGDRSYEQYF
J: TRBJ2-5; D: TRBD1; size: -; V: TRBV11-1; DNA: TGTGCCAGCAGCTGGGGGACAGGGAGGGAGACCCAGTACTTC; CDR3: CASSWGTGRETQYF
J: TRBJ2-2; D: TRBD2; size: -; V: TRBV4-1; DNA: TGCGCCAGCAGCCACCCCACTAGCGGGGGTAACACCGGGGAGCTGTTTTTT; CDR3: CASSHPTSGGNTGELFF
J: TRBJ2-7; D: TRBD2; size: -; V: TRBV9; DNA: TGTGCCAGCAGCCTCGGGGGACTAGCGGAGTCGGGGGAGCAGTACTTC; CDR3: CASSLGGLAESGEQYF
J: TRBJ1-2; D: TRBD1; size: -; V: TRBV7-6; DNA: TGTGCCAGCAGCTTGGCGGGACAGGGGGCGGTAGGCTACACCTTC; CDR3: CASSLAGQGAVGYTF
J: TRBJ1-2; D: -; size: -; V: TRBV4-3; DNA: TGCGCCAGCAGCCCCGGGGGGGGAGGCTATGGCTACACCTTC; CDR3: CASSPGGGGYGYTF
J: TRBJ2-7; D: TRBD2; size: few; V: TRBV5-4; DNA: TGTGCCAGCAGCTTGTCTCGGGGGGGCCTTGACGAGCAGTACTTC; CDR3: CASSLSRGGLDEQYF
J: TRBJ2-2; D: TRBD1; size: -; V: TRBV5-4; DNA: TGTGCCAGCAGCTCCCTAACAGGGGCCCCTTTCACCGGGGAGCTGTTTTTT; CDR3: CASSSLTGAPFTGELFF
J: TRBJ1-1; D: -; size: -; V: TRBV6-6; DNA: TGTGCCAGCAGTTATCCGGACACTGAAGCTTTCTTT; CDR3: CASSYPDTEAFF
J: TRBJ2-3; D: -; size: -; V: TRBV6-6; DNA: TGTGCCAGCAGTTACTCTGCGGGTCTGGGGACAGATACGCAGTATTTT; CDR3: CASSYSAGLGTDTQYF
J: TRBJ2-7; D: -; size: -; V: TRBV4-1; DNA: TGCGCCAGCAGCCAGGACACAGCCTACGAGCAGTACTTC; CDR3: CASSQDTAYEQYF
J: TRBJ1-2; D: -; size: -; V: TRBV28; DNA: TGTGCCAGCAGTCCGCCCCAACAGGGTATCGTCTATGGCTACACCTTC; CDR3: CASSPPQQGIVYGYTF
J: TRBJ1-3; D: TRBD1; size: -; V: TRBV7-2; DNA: TGTGCCAGCAGCCGGGACAGACGTGGAAACACCATATATTTT; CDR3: CASSRDRRGNTIYF
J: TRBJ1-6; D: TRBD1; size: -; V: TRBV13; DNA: TGTGCCAGCAGCTTAGGGGACAGGGATTCACCCCTCCACTTT; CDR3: CASSLGDRDSPLHF
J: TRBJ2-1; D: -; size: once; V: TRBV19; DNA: TGTGCCAGTAATAGAGGGAATGAGCAGTTCTTC; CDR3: CASNRGNEQFF
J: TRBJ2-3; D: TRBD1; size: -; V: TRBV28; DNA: TGTGCAGCAGGGGACAGCTACACAGATACGCAGTATTTT; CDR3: CAAGDSYTDTQYF
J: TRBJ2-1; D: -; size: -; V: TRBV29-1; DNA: TGCAGCGTTGGAGGGCAGGGGCCCCTATCCTACAATGAGCAGTTCTTC; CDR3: CSVGGQGPLSYNEQFF
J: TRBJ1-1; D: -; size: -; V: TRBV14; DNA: TGTGCCAGCAGCTTCGGACAGATGAACACTGAAGCTTTCTTT; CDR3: CASSFGQMNTEAFF
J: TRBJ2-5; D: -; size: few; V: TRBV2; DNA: TGTGCCAGCAGTGACTCGGAGCTGGAGACCCAGTACTTC; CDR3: CASSDSELETQYF
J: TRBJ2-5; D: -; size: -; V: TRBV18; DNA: TGTGCCAGCTCACCTCCAGCGGAGACCCAGTACTTC; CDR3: CASSPPAETQYF
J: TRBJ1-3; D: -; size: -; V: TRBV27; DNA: TGTGCCAGCAGTCTTAGGGGTGGGGCTGGAAACACCATATATTTT; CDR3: CASSLRGGAGNTIYF
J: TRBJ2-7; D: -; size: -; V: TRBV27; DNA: TGTGCCAGCGACTCGGGCTACGAGCAGTACTTC; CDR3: CASDSGYEQYF
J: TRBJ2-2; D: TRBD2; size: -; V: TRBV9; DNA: TGTGCCACCTCGTGGAGCGGGGAGAACACCGGGGAGCTGTTTTTT; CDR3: CATSWSGENTGELFF